This TCR beta chain was recovered during a study of T-cell memory formation after mild COVID-19. The germline gives CDR1 MNHEY, CDR2 SVGEGT. Trimming at V came to 5 bases and at J to 3 bases, leaving 7 bases not matched to a gene. The CDR3 sequence is 15 residues long. Study-wide points: CD4/CD8 balance characterized clones contracting day 15 to 85, and CD4+ skew characterized later expanders.

A 5'RACE reaction primed in the constant segment made cDNA libraries of TCR alpha and TCR beta, and these carried sample barcodes and UMIs. TCRdb re-called the 5' RACE reads with MiXCR, one entry per CDR3 protein. This table has 250,000 to 300,000 distinct CDR3 sequences, roughly 15% appearing once. In this sample, this clonotype turned up many times. Its matching antigen is unknown. The sample taken for sequencing was PBMCs or a T cell subset sorted from them (not recorded which). This clonotype was sampled from a man aged 18 to 29 who had mild COVID-19 (a few samples of this study predate the infection). Cell type and time point are not known. The gene calls are TRBV6-2 or TRBV6-3 and TRBJ2-7; 10 nucleotides line up with TRBD1. The CDR3 protein is CASSPIGQGVYEQYF. As DNA, the CDR3 is TGTGCCAGCAGTCCAATTGGACAGGGGGTCTACGAGCAGTACTTC.